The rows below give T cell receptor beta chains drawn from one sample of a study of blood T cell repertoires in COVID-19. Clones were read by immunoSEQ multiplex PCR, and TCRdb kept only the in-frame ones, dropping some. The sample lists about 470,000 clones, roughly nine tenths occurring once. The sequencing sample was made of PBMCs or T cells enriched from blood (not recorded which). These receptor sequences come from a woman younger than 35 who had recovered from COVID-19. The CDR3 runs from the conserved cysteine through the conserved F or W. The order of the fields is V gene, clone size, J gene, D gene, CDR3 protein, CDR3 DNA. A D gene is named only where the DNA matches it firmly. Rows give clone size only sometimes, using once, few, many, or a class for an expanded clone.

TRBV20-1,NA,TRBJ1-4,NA,CSASGPGESEKLFF,TGCAGTGCTAGTGGACCGGGAGAGAGTGAAAAACTGTTTTTT
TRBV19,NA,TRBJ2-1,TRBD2,CASSRVASGGQYNEQFF,TGTGCCAGTAGTCGTGTGGCTAGCGGGGGCCAATACAATGAGCAGTTCTTC
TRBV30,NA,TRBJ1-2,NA,CAWSANRDGGYTF,TGTGCCTGGAGTGCCAACAGAGACGGTGGCTACACCTTC
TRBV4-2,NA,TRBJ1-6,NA,CASSQAPQGMGDNSPLHF,TGTGCCAGCAGCCAAGCTCCCCAGGGGATGGGCGATAATTCACCCCTCCACTTT
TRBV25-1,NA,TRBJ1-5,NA,CASGLSSYNQPQHF,TGTGCCAGCGGCCTGTCTTCTTACAATCAGCCCCAGCATTTT
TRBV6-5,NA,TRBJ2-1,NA,CASTRNRYNEQFF,TGTGCCAGCACCCGAAACCGGTACAATGAGCAGTTCTTC
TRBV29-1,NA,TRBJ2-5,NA,CSVSTADIQETQYF,TGCAGCGTTTCAACGGCAGACATTCAAGAGACCCAGTACTTC
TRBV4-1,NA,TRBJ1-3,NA,CASSQVPAGNTIYF,TGCGCCAGCAGCCAAGTACCAGCTGGAAACACCATATATTTT
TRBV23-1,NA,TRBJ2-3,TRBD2,CASSQSSASGGARADTQYF,TGCGCCAGCAGTCAATCGTCCGCTAGCGGGGGGGCCCGGGCAGATACGCAGTATTTT
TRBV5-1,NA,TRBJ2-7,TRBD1,CASSLVGQGAEEQYF,TGCGCCAGCAGCTTAGTTGGACAGGGGGCTGAAGAGCAGTACTTC
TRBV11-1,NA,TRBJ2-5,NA,CASSLVGREMETQYF,TGTGCCAGCAGCTTAGTGGGTAGGGAGATGGAGACCCAGTACTTC
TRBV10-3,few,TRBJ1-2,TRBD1,CAISEQGLAYGYTF,TGTGCCATCAGTGAACAGGGGTTAGCCTATGGCTACACCTTC
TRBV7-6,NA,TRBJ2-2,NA,CASSFYPVSTGELFF,TGTGCCAGCAGCTTTTACCCGGTTTCTACCGGGGAGCTGTTTTTT
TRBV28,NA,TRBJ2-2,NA,CASSVQLTSGRAGELFF,TGTGCCAGCAGTGTACAACTGACTAGTGGGCGGGCCGGGGAGCTGTTTTTT
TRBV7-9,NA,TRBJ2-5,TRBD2,CASSPSGGQETQYF,TGTGCCAGCAGTCCTAGCGGGGGCCAAGAGACCCAGTACTTC
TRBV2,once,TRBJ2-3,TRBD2,CASSVRLAGIRTDTQYF,TGTGCCAGCAGTGTTCGCTTAGCGGGAATCCGCACAGATACGCAGTATTTT